A single sample is the source of the 27 T cell receptor beta chains below, sequenced in a study of blood T cell repertoires in COVID-19. The protocol was immunoSEQ multiplex PCR, while the TCRdb copy is restricted to in-frame clones and leaves out a portion. The table shows about 110,000 clones, with about 85% occurring only once. Sequencing was done on a sample of peripheral blood. Every receptor here comes from a human donor in a cohort sampled during active COVID-19.

This clone appeared a single time. DNA for the CDR3: TGCAGTGCAACGAGGAACACTGAAGCTTTCTTT. Translating gives CSATRNTEAFF. The V call is TRBV20-1, the J call TRBJ1-1; D ambiguous. The germline V and J ends were trimmed by 6 bases and 1 base, with 6 bases remaining between them. CDR1 DFQATT and CDR2 SNEGSKA come from the germline V gene (reference sequence). The CDR3 covers 11 residues.

The chain links TRBV18 to TRBJ2-1, with a possible D match to TRBD1 (8 bases). Deletions cut 4 bases from V and 1 base from J, with 14 bases between. The CDR3 sequence is 16 residues long. CDR1 and CDR2 from the germline V gene are KGHSH and LQKENI. This chain's CDR3 is CASSRKQGGSYNEQFF. The CDR3 DNA reads as TGTGCCAGCTCACGAAAACAGGGGGGGTCCTACAATGAGCAGTTCTTC.

The CDR3 sequence is CASSGTGPETQYF. For the CDR3, the DNA is TGTGCCAGCAGCGGGACAGGGCCAGAGACCCAGTACTTC. V is TRBV7-9 and J is TRBJ2-5, with TRBD1 matching over 9 bases. The CDR3 covers 13 residues. The V and J ends lost 5 bases and 4 bases, in that order; junction bases with no gene match: 2. Germline assignment: CDR1 SEHNR and CDR2 FQNEAQ (reference sequence).

This clone was observed a few times. This chain uses TRBV6-6 with TRBJ1-2, with D possibly TRBD1 on 5 matching bases. Trimming stripped 10 bases from V and 3 bases from J, with 12 bases between. The CDR3 runs 12 residues. Germline CDR1 reads MNHNY; CDR2 reads SVGAGI (reference sequence). The CDR3 DNA follows: TGTGCCACTTCCGGGACTGACTATGGCTACACCTTC. Protein: CATSGTDYGYTF.

The J gene is TRBJ2-6, the V gene TRBV13; tentatively, D is TRBD2 (5 bases). Germline values: CDR1 PRHDT, CDR2 FYEKMQ (reference sequence). V dropped 5 bases and J dropped 0 bases, with 8 bases sitting between them. There are 15 residues in the CDR3. The CDR3 reads CASSPRGSGANVLTF. The CDR3 DNA reads as TGTGCCAGCAGCCCCCGGGGCTCTGGGGCCAACGTCCTGACTTTC.

In this sample, this clone turned up a few times. This chain uses TRBV5-1 with TRBJ1-1; tentative D call: TRBD1 (5 bases). This CDR3 is built from 14 residues. V lost 3 bases to trimming and J lost 7 bases, with 16 bases between them. Germline V CDR1 and CDR2: SGHRS, YFSETQ. CDR3 amino acids: CASSSMDNENEAFF. The CDR3 coding sequence is TGCGCCAGCAGCTCAATGGACAACGAGAATGAAGCTTTCTTT. Full variable domain (outside the CDR3, taken from reference TRBV5-1 and TRBJ1-1): KAGVTQTPRYLIKTRGQQVTLSCSPISGHRSVSWYQQTPGQGLQFLFEYFSETQRNKGNFPGRFSGRQFSNSRSEMNVSTLELGDSALYLCASSSMDNENEAFFGQGTRLTVV.

The chain has TRBV3-1 (or the pseudogene TRBV3-2) and TRBJ1-4, with D perhaps TRBD1 (5 bases). V gave up 4 bases and J gave up 8 bases, with 17 bases separating them. The CDR3 spans 15 residues. CDR1 is LGHDT, CDR2 YNNKEL, per germline (reference sequence). The CDR3 here is CASSPRTGSGEKLFF. The CDR3 DNA follows: TGTGCCAGCAGCCCCCGGACCGGCTCAGGGGAAAAACTGTTTTTT.

The V gene is TRBV3-1 (or the pseudogene TRBV3-2), the J gene TRBJ2-1, with D possibly matching TRBD1 (5 bases). V shed 2 bases and J shed 0 bases, with 23 bases lying between them. The germline V gene encodes CDR1 LGHDT and CDR2 YNNKEL (reference sequence). There are 20 residues in the CDR3. CDR3 amino acids: CASSQNRWTPESFSYNEQFF. The CDR3 nucleotides are TGTGCCAGCAGCCAAAACAGGTGGACACCCGAAAGCTTCTCCTACAATGAGCAGTTCTTC.

The chain joins TRBV28 to TRBJ1-5, with D hard to call. The length of the CDR3 is 15 residues. Germline V gene sequence: CDR1 MDHEN, CDR2 SYDVKM. Trimming cost V 7 bases and J 0 bases, with 13 bases left between them. The CDR3 DNA is TGTGCCAGCACCCCCGGGTCTATTAGCAATCAGCCCCAGCATTTT. Translating it yields CASTPGSISNQPQHF. Full variable domain (rest looked up from reference TRBV28 and TRBJ1-5): DVKVTQSSRYLVKRTGEKVFLECVQDMDHENMFWYRQDPGLGLRLIYFSYDVKMKEKGDIPEGYSVSREKKERFSLILESASTNQTSMYLCASTPGSISNQPQHFGDGTRLSIL.

As for this clone: The germline gene is not matched at one end of the junction; a read error may be the cause. The CDR3: CASREDITYEQYF. CDR3 in DNA: TGTGCCAGCAGGGAAGACATTACGTACGAGCAGTACTTC. The chain couples TRBV6-1 to TRBJ2-7, with D unclear. The CDR3 is 13 residues long. Germline V lookup: CDR1 MNHNS, CDR2 SASEGT.

The chain uses TRBV7-2 and TRBJ1-2; maybe TRBD1 (5 bases). Germline loops: CDR1 SGHTA, CDR2 FQGNSA. V was trimmed by 1 base and J by 7 bases, leaving 13 bases between them. The CDR3 totals 14 residues. The CDR3 here is CASSLVGRSSGYTF. CDR3 in DNA: TGTGCCAGCAGCTTAGTGGGGCGGAGTTCTGGCTACACCTTC.

The genes are TRBV4-3 and TRBJ2-1; perhaps TRBD2 as D (5 bases). This CDR3 spans 17 amino acids. V was clipped by 0 bases and J by 7 bases, with 19 bases between them. CDR1 and CDR2 (germline): LGHNA, YSLEER. The CDR3 bases are TGCGCCAGCAGCCAAGATCCGCTAGCTCGGATGTGGAATGAGCAGTTCTTC. Amino acid sequence: CASSQDPLARMWNEQFF.

The V call is TRBV2, the J call TRBJ2-5; possible D gene TRBD2, 6 bases. V lost 5 bases and J 4 bases, leaving 14 bases between the germline ends. Germline lookup yields CDR1 SNHLY and CDR2 FYNNEI. This CDR3 contains 14 residues. CDR3: CASSPRTISETQYF. The CDR3 coding sequence is TGTGCCAGCAGTCCCCGGACTATTTCAGAGACCCAGTACTTC.

This chain connects TRBV12-3 or TRBV12-4 to TRBJ1-3; D is unresolved. Deletions cut 1 base from V and 7 bases from J, with 5 bases between. The length of the CDR3 is 12 residues. CDR3 in amino acids: CASSLGENTIYF. The CDR3 coding sequence is TGTGCCAGCAGTTTAGGAGAGAACACCATATATTTT.

The rearrangement uses TRBV7-2 and TRBJ2-1; D may be TRBD1 (5 bases). Trimming pared 2 bases from V and 9 bases from J, leaving 14 bases between. Germline lookup yields CDR1 SGHTA and CDR2 FQGNSA. The CDR3 spans 14 residues. The CDR3 loop reads CASSLWTQWGEQFF. CDR3 sequence (DNA): TGTGCCAGCAGCTTATGGACACAATGGGGTGAGCAGTTCTTC.

The chain joins TRBV19 to TRBJ2-7; 9 bases are shared with TRBD1. J gave up 0 bases and V 5 bases, and 2 bases lay outside the gene matches. The CDR3 covers 14 residues. The V gene's germline CDR1 is LNHDA and CDR2 SQIVND (reference sequence). In nucleotides, the CDR3 is TGTGCCAGTAGTGGGGACAGGGCCTCCTACGAGCAGTACTTC. Amino acids: CASSGDRASYEQYF.

This clone was seen just once. V gene TRBV10-1 combines with J gene TRBJ2-7; 8 nucleotides agree with TRBD1. J was trimmed by 7 bases and V by 5 bases; bases with no gene match: 7. Germline V gene sequence: CDR1 WNHNN, CDR2 SYGVQD (reference sequence). The CDR3 extends over 13 amino acids. CDR3 nucleotides: TGCGCCAGCAGTTCCGGGACAGGACGTGAGCAGTACTTC. Translation: CASSSGTGREQYF.

The chain combines TRBV18 with TRBJ1-1; 9 nucleotides match TRBD1. Germline trimming cut 2 bases from V and 4 bases from J; bases unmatched to any gene: 2. Germline V CDR1 and CDR2: KGHSH, LQKENI. The CDR3 covers 14 residues. The CDR3 bases are TGTGCCAGCTCACCAGACAGGGGGTTCACTGAAGCTTTCTTT. As protein: CASSPDRGFTEAFF.

V is TRBV7-2 and J is TRBJ1-4; 10 bases line up with TRBD1. The CDR3 has 14 amino acids. Germline V gene lookup returns CDR1 SGHTA and CDR2 FQGNSA. V lost 6 bases, J lost 6 bases, and 4 bases stayed unmatched. For the CDR3, the DNA is TGTGCCAGCAGGGAGACAGGGGGCCATGAAAAACTGTTTTTT. This gives the protein CASRETGGHEKLFF.

The V call is TRBV7-2, the J call TRBJ2-7; D possibly corresponds to TRBD1 (6 bases). V lost 4 bases and J lost 2, with 15 bases in between. Germline-derived CDR1 and CDR2 are SGHTA and FQGNSA. The CDR3 has 15 amino acids. The CDR3 sequence: CASSSTGRAPYEQYF. Here the CDR3 DNA reads TGTGCCAGCAGCTCGACAGGCCGGGCCCCCTACGAGCAGTACTTC.

This clone has more than one count but fewer than ten. The chain carries TRBV30 and TRBJ2-1; 7 positions agree with TRBD1. The germline V gene encodes CDR1 GTSNPN and CDR2 SVGIG (reference sequence). The CDR3 loop spans 14 amino acids. The ends lost 0 bases at V and 6 bases at J; junction bases unmatched: 5. Written as DNA, the CDR3 is TGTGCCTGGAGTGTAGGGGGCGGGCGCAATGAGCAGTTCTTC. Protein product: CAWSVGGGRNEQFF.

V and J are TRBV11-1 and TRBJ2-1; D gene ambiguous. The CDR3 is made up of 16 amino acids. Germline V CDR1 and CDR2: SGHAT, FQDESV (reference sequence). The V gene lost 2 bases and the J gene lost 4 bases, with 15 bases spanning the gap. For the CDR3, the DNA is TGTGCCAGCAGCTTAACCCGAGATAGTTATTACAATGAGCAGTTCTTC. It yields the protein CASSLTRDSYYNEQFF.

The V gene is TRBV18, the J gene TRBJ1-1; 9 bases line up with TRBD1. The ends lost 3 bases at V and 0 bases at J; junction bases unmatched: 5. CDR3 length equals 16 residues. In germline, CDR1 is KGHSH, CDR2 LQKENI. The CDR3 sequence is CASSPRQGEMNTEAFF. The CDR3 DNA follows: TGTGCCAGCTCACCCCGACAGGGGGAAATGAACACTGAAGCTTTCTTT.

This clone was observed once. The J gene is TRBJ2-1, the V gene TRBV9, with TRBD2 matching 10 bases. The CDR3 covers 16 residues. V shed 0 bases, J shed 4 bases, and the junction held 4 bases outside the gene matches. CDR1 is SGDLS, CDR2 YYNGEE, per germline. CDR3 loop: CASSVAAGGLYNEQFF. The CDR3, as DNA: TGTGCCAGCAGCGTAGCAGCGGGGGGGCTGTACAATGAGCAGTTCTTC.

The gene calls are TRBV19 and TRBJ2-7; 10 bases map to TRBD1. Germline V gene data show CDR1 as LNHDA and CDR2 as SQIVND (reference sequence). CDR3 length equals 14 residues. V was clipped by 8 bases and J by 2 bases; unmatched bases: 6. The CDR3 reads CASQRDRGAYEQYF. Here the CDR3 DNA reads TGTGCCAGTCAACGGGACAGGGGAGCCTACGAGCAGTACTTC.

DNA of the CDR3: TGTGCCAGCAGCTTAGGACAGTTGCTGAACTACGAGCAGTACTTC. This codes for CASSLGQLLNYEQYF. This rearrangement joins TRBV7-8 to TRBJ2-7; possibly TRBD1 for D (5 bases). There are 15 residues in the CDR3. Germline V gene data show CDR1 as SGHVS and CDR2 as FQNEAQ. V lost 1 base, J lost 3 bases, and 13 bases lay in between.

The rearrangement uses TRBV19 and TRBJ1-2; 7 positions agree with TRBD1. V was pared by 4 bases and J by 0 bases, with 11 bases of the junction left unmatched. Germline lookup yields CDR1 LNHDA and CDR2 SQIVND (reference sequence). CDR3 length: 17 amino acids. This CDR3 reads CASSSTGQVASNYGYTF. CDR3 in DNA: TGTGCCAGTAGTAGTACAGGACAGGTCGCTTCTAACTATGGCTACACCTTC.